This TCR beta chain was identified in a study of T cells after somatic rescue of genetic block. CDR1 and CDR2 (germline): SGHAT, FQNNGV. The V and J ends lost 0 bases and 1 base respectively, with 6 bases between them. The CDR3 consists of 15 residues. TCRdb's copy holds only in-frame clones and misses some; the assay was immunoSEQ multiplex PCR. The repertoire has 9,000 to 10,000 clones, over 70% of them found once; the top ten carry under 25%. This chain uses TRBV11-2 with TRBJ2-2; D not certain. Material for sequencing was peripheral blood mononuclear cells (PBMCs). The receptor was isolated from a boy between 10 and 17 years old. The CDR3 sequence: CASSLDPRNTGELFF. DNA of the CDR3: TGTGCCAGCAGCTTAGATCCGAGGAACACCGGGGAGCTGTTTTTT.